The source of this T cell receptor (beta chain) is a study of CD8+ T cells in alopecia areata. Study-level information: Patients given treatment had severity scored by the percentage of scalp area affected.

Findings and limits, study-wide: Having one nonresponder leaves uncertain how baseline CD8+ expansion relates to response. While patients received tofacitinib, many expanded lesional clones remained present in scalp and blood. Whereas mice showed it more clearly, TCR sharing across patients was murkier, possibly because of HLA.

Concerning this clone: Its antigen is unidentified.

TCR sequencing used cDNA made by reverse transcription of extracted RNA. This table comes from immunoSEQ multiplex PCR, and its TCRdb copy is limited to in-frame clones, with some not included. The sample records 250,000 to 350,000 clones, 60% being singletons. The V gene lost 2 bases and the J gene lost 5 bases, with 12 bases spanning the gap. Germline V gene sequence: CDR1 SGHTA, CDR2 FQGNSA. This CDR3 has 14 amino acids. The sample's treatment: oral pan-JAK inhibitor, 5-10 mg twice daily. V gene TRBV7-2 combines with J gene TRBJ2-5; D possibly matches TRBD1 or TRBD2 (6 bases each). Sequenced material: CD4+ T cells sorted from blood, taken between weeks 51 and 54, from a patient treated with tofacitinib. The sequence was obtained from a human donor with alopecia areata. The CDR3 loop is CASSLIGGPETQYF. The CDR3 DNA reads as TGTGCCAGCAGCTTAATAGGGGGGCCCGAGACCCAGTACTTC.